The source of this TCR beta chain is a study of Ad26.COV2.S vaccination and SARS-CoV-2 variants. Noted treatment: some 20 received Ad26.COV2.S at low or high dose, single or two shots; roughly five received placebo; per-sample allocation not given. Each sample was drawn 63 days after the first injection (of vaccine or placebo). Repertoires were generated with immunoSEQ multiplex PCR, while TCRdb's copy carries only in-frame clones and drops some. The table includes approximately 360,000 clones, roughly 85% detected once. The sequences come from peripheral blood, collected in a trial of Ad26.COV2.S vaccine versus placebo. This clonotype originated in a person between 18 and 60 years old who received the Ad26.COV2.S COVID-19 vaccine or a placebo.

The CDR3 sequence is CASSLTGGAGNTIYF. The CDR3 DNA is TGTGCCAGCAGCCTGACAGGGGGCGCAGGAAACACCATATATTTT. The genes are TRBV7-9 and TRBJ1-3, with TRBD1 identical over 10 bases. The CDR3 runs 15 residues. With V trimmed by 5 bases and J by 4 bases, 5 bases remained unmatched. From germline, CDR1 is SEHNR and CDR2 FQNEAQ (reference sequence).